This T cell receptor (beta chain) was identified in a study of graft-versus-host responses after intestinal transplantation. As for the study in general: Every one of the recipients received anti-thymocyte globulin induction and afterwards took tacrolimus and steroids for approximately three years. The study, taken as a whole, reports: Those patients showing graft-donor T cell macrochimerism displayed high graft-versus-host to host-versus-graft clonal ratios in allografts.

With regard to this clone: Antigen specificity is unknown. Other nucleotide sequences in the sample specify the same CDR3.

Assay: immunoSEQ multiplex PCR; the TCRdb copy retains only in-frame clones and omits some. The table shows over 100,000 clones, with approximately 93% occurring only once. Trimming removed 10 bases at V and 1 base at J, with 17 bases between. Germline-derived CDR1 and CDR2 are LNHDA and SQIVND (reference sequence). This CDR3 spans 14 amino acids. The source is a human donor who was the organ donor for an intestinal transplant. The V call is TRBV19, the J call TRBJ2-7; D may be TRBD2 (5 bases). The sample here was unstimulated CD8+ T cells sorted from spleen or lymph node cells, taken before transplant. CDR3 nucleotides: TGTGCCACCTCACCAGCGGATGTTTCCTACGAGCAGTACTTC. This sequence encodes CATSPADVSYEQYF.